The 5 T cell receptor beta chains below come from one sample, sequenced in a study of cytomegalovirus exposure and HLA in healthy donors. PCR was performed using 60 Vbeta and 13 Jbeta primers. Clones were read by immunoSEQ multiplex PCR, and TCRdb kept only the in-frame ones, dropping some. The sample yields 200,000 to 250,000 clones, approximately 80% seen once. The source material was PBMCs. The receptors derive from a man between 45 and 60 years old in good health and CMV-seronegative.

The J gene is TRBJ1-2, the V gene TRBV18; 7 nucleotides agree with TRBD1. The V and J ends lost 1 base and 0 bases, in that order; junction bases with no gene match: 2. The CDR3 spans 15 residues. Germline loops: CDR1 KGHSH, CDR2 LQKENI. CDR3 protein: CASSPLGQTNYGYTF. The CDR3 coding sequence is TGTGCCAGCTCACCACTGGGACAGACTAACTATGGCTACACCTTC.

This clone has only a few counts. This rearrangement joins TRBV29-1 to TRBJ2-1; 8 bases map to TRBD2. Germline V gene lookup returns CDR1 SQVTM and CDR2 ANQGSEA. The CDR3 extends over 14 amino acids. The V segment lost 6 bases and the J segment 3 bases; nucleotides outside the gene matches: 7. The CDR3 spells CSVAVSGSYNEQFF. DNA for the CDR3: TGCAGCGTCGCCGTCAGCGGGAGCTACAATGAGCAGTTCTTC.

The chain carries TRBV19 and TRBJ2-7; maybe TRBD2 (5 bases). This CDR3 is 14 amino acids long. Trimming took 3 bases from V and 3 from J, leaving 12 bases between them. Per germline, CDR1 LNHDA and CDR2 SQIVND (reference sequence). The CDR3 spells CASSIGPGSYEQYF. The CDR3 region has the DNA TGTGCCAGTAGTATTGGGCCGGGGAGCTACGAGCAGTACTTC.

The chain recombines TRBV4-2 with TRBJ2-2; 10 nucleotides match TRBD1. The CDR3 contains 16 residues. Germline CDR1 LGHNA, CDR2 YNFKEQ. The V and J ends lost 3 bases and 3 bases, in that order; junction bases with no gene match: 4. The CDR3 DNA reads TGTGCCAGCAGCCACGCGGGACAGGGGTACACCGGGGAGCTGTTTTTT. Translating gives CASSHAGQGYTGELFF.

The chain uses TRBV6-1 and TRBJ2-7; D not certain. V dropped 4 bases and J dropped 5 bases, with 6 bases sitting between them. Germline assignment: CDR1 MNHNS and CDR2 SASEGT. The CDR3 sequence is 11 residues long. The CDR3 DNA sequence: TGTGCCAGCAGTGGACTTCACGAGCAGTACTTC. Its protein is CASSGLHEQYF.